This TCR beta chain was recorded in a study of T cells in Graves' hyperthyroidism and ophthalmopathy. The TCR beta CDR3 regions underwent amplification using RNA transcripts as the source. The HTBI primer set was used in a first-round RT-PCR of the TCR CDR3. Using its own MiXCR run on the multiplex PCR reads, TCRdb lists one record per CDR3 protein. Altogether hundreds of thousands of distinct CDR3 sequences are present, under 15% being singletons, with the ten largest covering 3.5% to 4.5%. V lost 10 bases and J lost 2, with 9 bases in between. The germline V gene encodes CDR1 MNHNS and CDR2 SASEGT. The CDR3 length is 11 residues. A patient was excluded if there was uncontrolled infection, other autoimmune disease, pregnancy or lactation. PBMCs were sourced from more than 9 ml fresh peripheral blood. This clonotype was observed at least ten times. Its antigen is currently unknown. Broader study findings: Ophthalmopathy and stable hyperthyroidism were separated by a 13 V-J model.

The material sequenced was blood. This sequence originates from a woman between 40 and 50 years old with Graves' ophthalmopathy. The chain uses TRBV6-1 and TRBJ2-7; tentatively, D is TRBD1 (6 bases). This CDR3 is CATGQTYEQYF. The CDR3 DNA reads as TGTGCCACGGGACAAACCTACGAGCAGTACTTC.